Sequencing of this T cell receptor beta chain was carried out in a study of blood T cell repertoires in COVID-19. Researchers sorted participants into cohorts using their self-reported clinical history. CDR3 length equals 15 residues. Germline CDR1 and CDR2: SGDLS and YYNGEE. The junction had 15 bases not matched to a gene; V was cut back by 3 bases and J by 11 bases. Here immunoSEQ multiplex PCR was the method, and the copy in TCRdb shows in-frame clones only, minus some. The sample lists more than 200,000 clones, about 85% occurring once. The source is a woman aged 25 to 39 with acute COVID-19. Sequenced input: PBMCs or T cells enriched from blood (not recorded which). J is TRBJ1-1 and V is TRBV9, with 8 bases that match TRBD1. The DNA for the CDR3 is TGTGCCAGCAGCGCCGAGCCGGCAGGGGGCGTAGGGGCTTTCTTT. Protein: CASSAEPAGGVGAFF.